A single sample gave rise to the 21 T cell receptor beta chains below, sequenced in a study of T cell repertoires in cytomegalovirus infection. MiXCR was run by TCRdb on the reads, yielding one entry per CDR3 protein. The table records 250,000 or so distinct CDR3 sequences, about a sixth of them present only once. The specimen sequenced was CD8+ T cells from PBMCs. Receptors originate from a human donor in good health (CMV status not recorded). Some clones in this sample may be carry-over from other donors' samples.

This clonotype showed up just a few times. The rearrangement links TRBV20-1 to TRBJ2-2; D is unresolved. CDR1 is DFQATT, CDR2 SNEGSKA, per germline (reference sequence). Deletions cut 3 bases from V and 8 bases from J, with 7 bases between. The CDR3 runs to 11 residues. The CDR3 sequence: CSASVEGELFF. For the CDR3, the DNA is TGCAGTGCTAGCGTAGAAGGGGAGCTGTTTTTT.

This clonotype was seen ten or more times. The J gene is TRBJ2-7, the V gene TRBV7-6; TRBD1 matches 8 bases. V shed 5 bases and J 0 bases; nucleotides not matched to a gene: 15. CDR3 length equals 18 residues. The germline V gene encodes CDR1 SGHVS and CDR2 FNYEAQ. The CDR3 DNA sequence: TGTGCCAGCAGCCAAGGGACAGGAAGAGGGGCCAACTCCTACGAGCAGTACTTC. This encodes CASSQGTGRGANSYEQYF.

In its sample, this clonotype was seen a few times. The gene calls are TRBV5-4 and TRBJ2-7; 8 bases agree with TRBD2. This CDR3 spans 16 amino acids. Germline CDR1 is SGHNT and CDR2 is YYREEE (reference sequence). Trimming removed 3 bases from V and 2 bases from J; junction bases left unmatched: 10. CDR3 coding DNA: TGTGCCAGCAGCTCCCCGACGACTAGCGCAACCTACGAGCAGTACTTC. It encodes CASSSPTTSATYEQYF.

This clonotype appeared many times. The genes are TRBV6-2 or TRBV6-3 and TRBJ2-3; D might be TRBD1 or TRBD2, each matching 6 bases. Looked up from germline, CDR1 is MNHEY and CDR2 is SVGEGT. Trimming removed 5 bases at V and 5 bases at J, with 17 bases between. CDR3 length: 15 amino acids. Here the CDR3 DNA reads TGTGCCAGCAGTAGCTCGGGGGCGGCATTAGATACGCAGTATTTT. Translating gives CASSSSGAALDTQYF.

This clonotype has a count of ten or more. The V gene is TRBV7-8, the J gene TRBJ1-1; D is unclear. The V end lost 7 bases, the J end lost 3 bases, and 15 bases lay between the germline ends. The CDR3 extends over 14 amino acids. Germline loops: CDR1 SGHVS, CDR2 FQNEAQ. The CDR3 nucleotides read TGTGCCAGCACCAATCGTACGCGGTACACTGAAGCTTTCTTT. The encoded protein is CASTNRTRYTEAFF.

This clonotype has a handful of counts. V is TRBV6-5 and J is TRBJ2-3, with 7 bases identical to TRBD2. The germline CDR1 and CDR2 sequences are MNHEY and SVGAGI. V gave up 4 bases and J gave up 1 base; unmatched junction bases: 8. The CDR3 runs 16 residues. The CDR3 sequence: CASSWQSGAGTDTQYF. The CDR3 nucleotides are TGTGCCAGCAGTTGGCAAAGCGGGGCCGGCACAGATACGCAGTATTTT.

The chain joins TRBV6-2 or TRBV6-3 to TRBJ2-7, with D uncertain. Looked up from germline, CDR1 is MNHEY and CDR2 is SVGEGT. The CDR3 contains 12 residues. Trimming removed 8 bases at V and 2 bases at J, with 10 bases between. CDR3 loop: CASGLVAYEQYF. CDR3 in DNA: TGTGCCAGCGGGCTAGTTGCCTACGAGCAGTACTTC.

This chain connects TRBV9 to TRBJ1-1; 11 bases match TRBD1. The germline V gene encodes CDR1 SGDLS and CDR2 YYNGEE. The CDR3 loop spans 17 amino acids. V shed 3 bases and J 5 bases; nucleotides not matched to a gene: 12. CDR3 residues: CASSDRDRGREKTEAFF. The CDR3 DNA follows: TGTGCCAGCAGCGACCGGGACAGGGGGAGGGAAAAGACTGAAGCTTTCTTT.

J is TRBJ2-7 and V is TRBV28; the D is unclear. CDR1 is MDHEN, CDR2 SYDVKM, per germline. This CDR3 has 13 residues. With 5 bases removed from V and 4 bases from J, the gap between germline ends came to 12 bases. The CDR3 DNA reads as TGTGCCAGCAGTCCCCTGACACCGTACGAGCAGTACTTC. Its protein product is CASSPLTPYEQYF. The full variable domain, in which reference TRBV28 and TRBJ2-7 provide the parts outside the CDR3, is DVKVTQSSRYLVKRTGEKVFLECVQDMDHENMFWYRQDPGLGLRLIYFSYDVKMKEKGDIPEGYSVSREKKERFSLILESASTNQTSMYLCASSPLTPYEQYFGPGTRLTVT.

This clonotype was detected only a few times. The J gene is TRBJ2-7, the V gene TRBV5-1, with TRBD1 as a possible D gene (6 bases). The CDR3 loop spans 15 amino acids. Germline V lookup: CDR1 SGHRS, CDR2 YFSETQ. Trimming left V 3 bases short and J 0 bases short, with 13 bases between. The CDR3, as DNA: TGCGCCAGCAGCTATACGACAGGAAGCTCCTACGAGCAGTACTTC. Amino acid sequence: CASSYTTGSSYEQYF.

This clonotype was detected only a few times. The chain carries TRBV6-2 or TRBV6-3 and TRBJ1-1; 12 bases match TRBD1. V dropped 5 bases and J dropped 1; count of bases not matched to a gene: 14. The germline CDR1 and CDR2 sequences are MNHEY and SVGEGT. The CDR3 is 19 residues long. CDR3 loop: CASSLERSGTGGGNTEAFF. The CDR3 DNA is TGTGCCAGCAGTCTTGAACGGTCCGGGACAGGGGGCGGGAACACTGAAGCTTTCTTT.

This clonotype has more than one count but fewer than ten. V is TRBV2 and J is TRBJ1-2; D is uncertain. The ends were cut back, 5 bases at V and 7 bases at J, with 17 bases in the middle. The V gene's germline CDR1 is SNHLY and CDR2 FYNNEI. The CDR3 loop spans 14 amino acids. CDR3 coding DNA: TGTGCCAGCAGTACCCGATGGGGAGAGAGTGGCTACACCTTC. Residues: CASSTRWGESGYTF.

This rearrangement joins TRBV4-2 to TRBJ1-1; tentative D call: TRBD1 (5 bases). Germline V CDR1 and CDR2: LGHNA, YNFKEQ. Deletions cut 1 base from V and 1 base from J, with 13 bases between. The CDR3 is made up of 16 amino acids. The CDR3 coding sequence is TGTGCCAGCAGCCAAGCAAGGGGTTCGGGGAACACTGAAGCTTTCTTT. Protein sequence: CASSQARGSGNTEAFF.

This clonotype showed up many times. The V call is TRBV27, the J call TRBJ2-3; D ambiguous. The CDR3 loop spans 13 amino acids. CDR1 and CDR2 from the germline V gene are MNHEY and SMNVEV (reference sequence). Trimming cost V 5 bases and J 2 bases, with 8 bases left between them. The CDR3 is CASSLGDTDTQYF. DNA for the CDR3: TGTGCCAGCAGTCTTGGGGACACAGATACGCAGTATTTT.

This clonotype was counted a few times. The CDR3: CSGLGVTEQYF. The DNA for the CDR3 is TGCAGCGGCCTCGGGGTTACCGAGCAGTACTTC. This chain uses TRBV29-1 with TRBJ2-7; D may be TRBD2 (5 bases). Germline CDR1 is SQVTM and CDR2 is ANQGSEA. The CDR3 runs 11 residues. Trimming took 7 bases from V and 6 from J, leaving 13 bases between them.

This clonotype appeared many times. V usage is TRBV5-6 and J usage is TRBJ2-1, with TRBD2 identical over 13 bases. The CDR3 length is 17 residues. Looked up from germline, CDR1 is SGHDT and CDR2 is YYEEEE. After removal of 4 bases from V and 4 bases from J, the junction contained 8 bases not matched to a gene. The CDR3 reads CASSDGLAGVVYNEQFF. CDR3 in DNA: TGTGCCAGCAGCGACGGACTAGCGGGGGTAGTGTACAATGAGCAGTTCTTC.

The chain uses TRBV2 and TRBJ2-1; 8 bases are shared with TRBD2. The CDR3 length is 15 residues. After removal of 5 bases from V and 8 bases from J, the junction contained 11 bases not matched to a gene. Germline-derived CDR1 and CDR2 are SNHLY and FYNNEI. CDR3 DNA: TGTGCCAGCAGTCCCGGGGGGGGGCGCGGGGATGAGCAGTTCTTC. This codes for CASSPGGGRGDEQFF.

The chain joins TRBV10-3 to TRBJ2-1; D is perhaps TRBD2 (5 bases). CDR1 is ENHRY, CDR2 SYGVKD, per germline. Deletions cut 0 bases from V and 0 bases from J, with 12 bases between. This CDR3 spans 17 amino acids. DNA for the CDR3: TGTGCCATCAGTGAGTCGTGGGGAGAGACCTCCTACAATGAGCAGTTCTTC. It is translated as CAISESWGETSYNEQFF.

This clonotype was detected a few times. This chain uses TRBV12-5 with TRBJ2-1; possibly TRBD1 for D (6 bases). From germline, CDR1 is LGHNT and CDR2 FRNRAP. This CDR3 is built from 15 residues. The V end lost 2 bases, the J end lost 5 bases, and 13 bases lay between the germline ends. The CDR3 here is CASGLLGGRNNEQFF. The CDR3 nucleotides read TGTGCTAGTGGTTTGTTAGGGGGAAGGAACAATGAGCAGTTCTTC.

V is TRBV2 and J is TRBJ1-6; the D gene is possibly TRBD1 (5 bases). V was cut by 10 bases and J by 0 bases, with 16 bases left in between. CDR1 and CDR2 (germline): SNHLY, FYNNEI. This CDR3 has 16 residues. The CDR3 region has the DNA TGTGCCACCAGGCCGGGGACTAGCTCCTATAATTCACCCCTCCACTTT. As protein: CATRPGTSSYNSPLHF.

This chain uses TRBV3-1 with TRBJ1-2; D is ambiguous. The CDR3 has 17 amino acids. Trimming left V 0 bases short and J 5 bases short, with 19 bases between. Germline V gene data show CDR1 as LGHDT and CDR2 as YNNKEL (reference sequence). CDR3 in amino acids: CASSQDALGGRLYGYTF. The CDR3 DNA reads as TGTGCCAGCAGCCAAGACGCTTTGGGAGGGCGGCTATATGGCTACACCTTC.